The 13 T cell receptor beta chains presented below share a single source sample, sequenced in a study of shared clonotypes between healthy human individuals. The repertoire was sequenced with immunoSEQ multiplex PCR; TCRdb's copy has only in-frame clones and lacks some. The top ten hold under 2% of the sample, which has about 770,000 clones, 72% seen once. The sequenced material came from memory CD4+ T cells sorted from blood. Subset denoted: CD45RA-negative fraction. All receptors come from a woman in her thirties in good health.

This chain links TRBV7-3 with TRBJ2-1; D is ambiguous. This CDR3 spans 12 amino acids. The germline V gene encodes CDR1 SGHTA and CDR2 FQGTGA. Trimming removed 8 bases from V and 6 bases from J, with 11 bases in between. The CDR3 sequence is CASGSAFNEQFF. CDR3 in DNA: TGTGCCAGCGGTTCAGCGTTCAATGAGCAGTTCTTC.

This clone was detected once. The V and J genes are TRBV11-2 and TRBJ2-1, with 7 nucleotides matching TRBD2. The CDR3 contains 17 residues. Germline loops: CDR1 SGHAT, CDR2 FQNNGV. J was trimmed by 7 bases and V by 7 bases; bases with no gene match: 19. CDR3 bases: TGTGCCAGCAAAGGGTGGCAGCGGGACCCCGTATCTAATGAGCAGTTCTTC. Protein: CASKGWQRDPVSNEQFF.

This clone was found once. The chain couples TRBV28 to TRBJ1-5, with 11 bases fitting TRBD1. V was pared by 2 bases and J by 2 bases, with 5 bases of the junction left unmatched. This CDR3 contains 17 residues. Per germline, CDR1 MDHEN and CDR2 SYDVKM. CDR3 bases: TGTGCCAGCAGTTTAGGACAGGGGGCATGGGGCAATCAGCCCCAGCATTTT. Translation: CASSLGQGAWGNQPQHF.

The V and J genes are TRBV28 and TRBJ1-4; weak D call: TRBD1 (6 bases). The CDR3 totals 15 residues. V lost 6 bases and J 6 bases, leaving 17 bases between the germline ends. The germline CDR1 and CDR2 sequences are MDHEN and SYDVKM. The CDR3 loop reads CASRDTGTSYEKLFF. The CDR3 nucleotides are TGTGCCAGCAGAGATACCGGGACAAGTTATGAAAAACTGTTTTTT.

The genes are TRBV6-5 and TRBJ1-2; 7 bases match TRBD1. The CDR3 is 13 residues long. Trimming cost V 2 bases and J 6 bases; bases outside gene matches: 3. The germline gives CDR1 MNHEY, CDR2 SVGAGI. As DNA, the CDR3 is TGTGCCAGCAGTTACGACAGGGTTGATGGCTACACCTTC. Its protein product is CASSYDRVDGYTF.

This chain connects TRBV7-8 to TRBJ2-1, with 14 bases fitting TRBD2. Germline V CDR1 and CDR2: SGHVS, FQNEAQ. V shed 3 bases, J shed 14 bases, and the junction held 15 bases outside the gene matches. The CDR3 is 17 residues long. The CDR3 here is CASSLNPGLAGEGRKFF. The DNA of the CDR3 is TGTGCCAGCAGCTTGAATCCGGGACTAGCGGGAGAGGGGCGGAAGTTCTTC.

This rearrangement joins TRBV18 to TRBJ1-1, with 7 bases identical to TRBD1. CDR1 is KGHSH and CDR2 is LQKENI in the germline V gene. The V segment lost 5 bases and the J segment 0 bases; nucleotides outside the gene matches: 3. The CDR3 spans 14 residues. CDR3 nucleotides: TGTGCCAGCTCATACGACAGGGTGAACACTGAAGCTTTCTTT. Protein product: CASSYDRVNTEAFF.

J is TRBJ2-2 and V is TRBV25-1; D is tentatively TRBD1 or TRBD2 (5 bases each). Trimming stripped 5 bases from V and 3 bases from J, with 13 bases between. CDR1 MGHDK and CDR2 SYGVNS come from the germline V gene. The CDR3 spans 15 residues. The CDR3 DNA is TGTGCCAGCAGTCCCGGGACCGACCACACCGGGGAGCTGTTTTTT. Translation gives CASSPGTDHTGELFF. Full variable domain (outside the CDR3, taken from reference TRBV25-1 and TRBJ2-2): EADIYQTPRYLVIGTGKKITLECSQTMGHDKMYWYQQDPGMELHLIHYSYGVNSTEKGDLSSESTVSRIRTEHFPLTLESARPSHTSQYLCASSPGTDHTGELFFGEGSRLTVL.

The rearrangement joins TRBV5-1 to TRBJ2-4, with 7 bases lining up with TRBD2. This CDR3 is 19 amino acids long. Trimming took 3 bases from V and 1 from J; bases not matched to a gene: 16. Looked up from germline, CDR1 is SGHRS and CDR2 is YFSETQ. The CDR3 coding sequence is TGCGCCAGCAGCTCGTTCTCTAGCGGCTATATCTCGGCCAAAAACATTCAGTACTTC. Its protein is CASSSFSSGYISAKNIQYF.

A single count supports this clone. The chain joins TRBV18 to TRBJ2-2, with TRBD1 matching 7 bases. Unmatched junction bases numbered 7, after V lost 3 bases and J lost 3 bases. The CDR3 has 16 residues. Germline loops: CDR1 KGHSH, CDR2 LQKENI. In DNA, the CDR3 is TGTGCCAGCTCACCGCGAGGGGGCGGTCACACCGGGGAGCTGTTTTTT. Translating it yields CASSPRGGGHTGELFF.

The chain uses TRBV10-2 and TRBJ2-1; TRBD2 matches at 8 bases. CDR1 is WSHSY, CDR2 SAAADI, per germline. V trimming: 3 bases; J trimming: 2 bases; junction bases outside the gene matches: 3. The length of the CDR3 is 15 residues. The CDR3 spells CASSDSGRAYNEQFF. CDR3 in DNA: TGCGCCAGCAGTGACAGCGGGAGAGCCTACAATGAGCAGTTCTTC.

This chain's CDR3 is CASSPGLAGSLYEQYF. The CDR3 region has the DNA TGTGCCAGCAGCCCGGGACTAGCGGGGAGTCTCTACGAGCAGTACTTC. V gene TRBV7-9 combines with J gene TRBJ2-7, with 13 bases lining up with TRBD2. This CDR3 is built from 16 residues. Germline V gives CDR1 SEHNR, CDR2 FQNEAQ (reference sequence). The V and J ends lost 5 bases and 3 bases, in that order; junction bases with no gene match: 7.

The CDR3 reads CASSPGQYSSYEQYF. As DNA, the CDR3 is TGCGCCAGCAGCCCAGGACAGTACTCCTCCTACGAGCAGTACTTC. The chain has TRBV5-1 and TRBJ2-7; weak D call: TRBD1 (6 bases). Germline V gene lookup returns CDR1 SGHRS and CDR2 YFSETQ. Trimming stripped 4 bases from V and 0 bases from J, with 14 bases between. There are 15 residues in the CDR3.